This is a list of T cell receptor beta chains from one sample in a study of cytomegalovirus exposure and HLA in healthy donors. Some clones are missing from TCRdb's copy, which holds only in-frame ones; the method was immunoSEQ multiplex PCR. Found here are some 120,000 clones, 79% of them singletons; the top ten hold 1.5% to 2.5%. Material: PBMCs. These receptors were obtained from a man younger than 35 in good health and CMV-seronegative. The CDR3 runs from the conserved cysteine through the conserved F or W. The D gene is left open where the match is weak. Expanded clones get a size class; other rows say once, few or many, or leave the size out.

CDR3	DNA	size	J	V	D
CASSREGNAGELFF	TGTGCCAGCAGCCGTGAGGGAAACGCCGGGGAGCTGTTTTTT	NA	TRBJ2-2	TRBV7-2	NA
CAWSSGFGELFF	TGTGCCTGGAGTAGCGGGTTCGGGGAGCTGTTTTTT	NA	TRBJ2-2	TRBV30	NA
CASSLSATGQGEAFF	TGTGCCAGCAGTTTATCCGCGACAGGGCAGGGTGAAGCTTTCTTT	NA	TRBJ1-1	TRBV28	TRBD1
CASSVSTGNEKLFF	TGCGCCAGCAGCGTCTCGACAGGGAACGAAAAACTGTTTTTT	NA	TRBJ1-4	TRBV5-1	TRBD1
CSVKDGTNTGELFF	TGCAGCGTTAAGGACGGGACGAACACCGGGGAGCTGTTTTTT	NA	TRBJ2-2	TRBV29-1	NA
CASSFGSGSYNEQFF	TGTGCCAGCAGCTTTGGGAGCGGCTCCTACAATGAGCAGTTCTTC	NA	TRBJ2-1	TRBV7-3	NA
CASSLRLAGGGGDEQFF	TGTGCCAGCAGCTTGAGACTAGCGGGAGGGGGGGGTGATGAGCAGTTCTTC	NA	TRBJ2-1	TRBV7-2	TRBD2
CASSLNNNYGYTF	TGTGCCAGCAGCTTAAACAATAACTATGGCTACACCTTC	NA	TRBJ1-2	TRBV7-9	NA
CSAGTIGTDTQYF	TGCAGCGCCGGGACTATAGGTACAGATACGCAGTATTTT	NA	TRBJ2-3	TRBV29-1	TRBD2
CASSSTHLAGSYEQYF	TGTGCCAGCAGTTCCACCCATTTGGCGGGATCCTACGAGCAGTACTTC	NA	TRBJ2-7	TRBV28	NA
CAWSVAISNQPQHF	TGTGCCTGGAGTGTAGCCATTAGCAATCAGCCCCAGCATTTT	NA	TRBJ1-5	TRBV30	NA
CASTPTGSVGTQYF	TGTGCCAGCACCCCCACAGGGTCGGTTGGTACGCAGTATTTT	once	TRBJ2-3	TRBV25-1	NA
CASSLLGNTEAFF	TGTGCCAGCAGCTTACTCGGGAACACTGAAGCTTTCTTT	NA	TRBJ1-1	TRBV7-3	NA
CASSIDKFGINEQFF	TGTGCCAGCAGCATCGACAAATTCGGAATCAATGAGCAGTTCTTC	NA	TRBJ2-1	TRBV5-4	NA
CASSLDSTEAFF	TGCGCCAGCAGCTTGGATAGCACTGAAGCTTTCTTT	few	TRBJ1-1	TRBV5-1	NA
CSVEGSYSYEQYF	TGCAGCGTTGAGGGGAGCTACTCCTACGAGCAGTACTTC	NA	TRBJ2-7	TRBV29-1	NA
CASSVEQNTEAFF	TGTGCCAGCAGTGTTGAACAGAACACTGAAGCTTTCTTT	few	TRBJ1-1	TRBV2	NA
CASSDLTSGMNEQFF	TGCGCCAGCAGTGACTTGACTAGCGGGATGAATGAGCAGTTCTTC	NA	TRBJ2-1	TRBV10-1	TRBD2
CASSIGTASPMEAFF	TGTGCCAGTAGCATTGGGACAGCCAGTCCCATGGAAGCTTTCTTT	NA	TRBJ1-1	TRBV19	TRBD1
CASSLGTSGSTDTQYF	TGCGCCAGCAGCCTTGGGACTAGCGGAAGCACAGATACGCAGTATTTT	NA	TRBJ2-3	TRBV5-1	TRBD2
CASNLQGNTYNEQFF	TGTGCCAGCAACTTACAGGGAAACACCTACAATGAGCAGTTCTTC	NA	TRBJ2-1	TRBV9	NA
CASSVAGERQGGTQYF	TGTGCCAGCAGCGTAGCCGGCGAAAGACAGGGAGGGACCCAGTACTTC	NA	TRBJ2-5	TRBV9	NA
CASSLGQGVDGNTIYF	TGTGCCAGCAGCTTAGGGCAGGGCGTCGATGGAAACACCATATATTTT	NA	TRBJ1-3	TRBV7-9	NA
CASSLLQGATNEKLFF	TGCGCCAGCAGCTTGCTCCAGGGCGCAACTAATGAAAAACTGTTTTTT	NA	TRBJ1-4	TRBV5-1	NA
CASSIETYAGANYGYTF	TGTGCCAGTAGTATAGAAACGTATGCAGGGGCTAACTATGGCTACACCTTC	NA	TRBJ1-2	TRBV19	NA
CASSLESSNEKLFF	TGTGCCAGCAGCTTGGAATCTTCGAATGAAAAACTGTTTTTT	few	TRBJ1-4	TRBV5-4	NA
CASSESGGREQETQYF	TGTGCCAGCAGTGAATCCGGAGGGAGGGAACAAGAGACCCAGTACTTC	NA	TRBJ2-5	TRBV25-1	TRBD2
CASSVVGDRPGRGELFF	TGTGCCAGCAGCGTAGTTGGGGACAGGCCCGGAAGGGGGGAGCTGTTTTTT	NA	TRBJ2-2	TRBV9	TRBD1
CASNNVGSRWDRGVGEQYF	TGTGCCAGCAATAATGTCGGTTCCCGATGGGACAGGGGAGTAGGGGAGCAGTACTTC	NA	TRBJ2-7	TRBV28	TRBD1
CASPKRDTGELFF	TGTGCCAGCCCGAAGAGGGACACCGGGGAGCTGTTTTTT	NA	TRBJ2-2	TRBV28	NA
CASSLLAGGLDTQYF	TGTGCCAGCAGTCTACTAGCGGGAGGATTAGATACGCAGTATTTT	NA	TRBJ2-3	TRBV28	TRBD2
CASRPGNSNQPQHF	TGTGCCAGCAGACCCGGGAATAGCAATCAGCCCCAGCATTTT	NA	TRBJ1-5	TRBV28	NA
CASSVGGTGTSPLHF	TGTGCCAGCAGCGTAGGGGGAACAGGGACATCACCCCTCCACTTT	NA	TRBJ1-6	TRBV9	NA
CASSQRQGQPQHF	TGCGCCAGCAGCCAAAGACAGGGGCAGCCCCAGCATTTT	NA	TRBJ1-5	TRBV4-3	TRBD1
CASPKGRGGEKLFF	TGTGCCAGCCCCAAGGGGAGGGGGGGAGAAAAACTGTTTTTT	few	TRBJ1-4	TRBV21-1	NA